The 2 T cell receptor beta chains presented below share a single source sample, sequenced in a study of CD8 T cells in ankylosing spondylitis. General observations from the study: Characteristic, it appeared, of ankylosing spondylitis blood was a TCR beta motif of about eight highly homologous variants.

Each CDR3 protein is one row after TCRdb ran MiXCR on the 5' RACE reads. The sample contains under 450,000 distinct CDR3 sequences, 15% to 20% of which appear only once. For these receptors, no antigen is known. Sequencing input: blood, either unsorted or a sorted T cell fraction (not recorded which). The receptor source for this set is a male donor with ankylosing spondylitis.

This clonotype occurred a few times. The CDR3, as DNA: TGTGCCAGCAGCTTTAAGTTCGGGGCCTCCTACGAGCAGTACTTC. Encoded protein: CASSFKFGASYEQYF. This chain links TRBV7-2 with TRBJ2-7; D is tentatively TRBD1 or TRBD2 (5 bases each). The V gene's germline CDR1 is SGHTA and CDR2 FQGNSA. V was cut by 3 bases and J by 0 bases, with 12 bases left in between. The CDR3 loop spans 15 amino acids.

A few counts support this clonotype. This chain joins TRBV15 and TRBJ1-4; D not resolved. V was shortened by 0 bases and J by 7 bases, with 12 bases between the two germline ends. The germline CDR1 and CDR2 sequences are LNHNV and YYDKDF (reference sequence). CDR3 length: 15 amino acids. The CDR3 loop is CATSREGPAGEKLFF. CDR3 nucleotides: TGTGCCACCAGCAGAGAGGGCCCGGCCGGTGAAAAACTGTTTTTT. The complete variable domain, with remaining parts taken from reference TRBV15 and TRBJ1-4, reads DAMVIQNPRYQVTQFGKPVTLSCSQTLNHNVMYWYQQKSSQAPKLLFHYYDKDFNNEADTPDNFQSRRPNTSFCFLDIRSPGLGDTAMYLCATSREGPAGEKLFFGSGTQLSVL.